The rows below give T cell receptor beta chains drawn from one sample of a study of blood T cell repertoires in COVID-19. Only in-frame clones appear in the TCRdb table, and some are missing; sequencing was by immunoSEQ multiplex PCR. This table holds 410,000 or so clones, approximately 89% found once. The sample taken for sequencing was peripheral blood. The receptor source for this set is a woman aged 40 to 55 with COVID-19, enrolled during active disease. CDR3s include the opening cysteine and the closing phenylalanine or tryptophan. A D gene is named only where the DNA matches it firmly. Clone size, where shown, is once, few, many, or a class for clones that have expanded.

v_call	clone_size	d_call	j_call	cdr3_nt	cdr3_aa
TRBV25-1	NA	NA	TRBJ2-7	TGTGCCAGCAGTGAGTTCGGGTCCTACGAGCAGTACTTC	CASSEFGSYEQYF
TRBV9	NA	TRBD2	TRBJ2-3	TGTGCCAGCAGCGTACGGCCTAGCGGGGACACAGATACGCAGTATTTT	CASSVRPSGDTDTQYF
TRBV7-9	few	NA	TRBJ1-6	TGTGCCAGTGTCCGGGGGTCGGGGAAAAATTCACCCCTCCACTTT	CASVRGSGKNSPLHF
TRBV7-3	NA	TRBD1	TRBJ2-2	TGTGCCAGCAGTCGACAGGGAGACGACACCGGGGAGCTGTTTTTT	CASSRQGDDTGELFF
TRBV7-9	NA	TRBD2	TRBJ2-4	TGTGCCAGCAGCTTGACGGGACTAGTTAGCATTCAGTACTTC	CASSLTGLVSIQYF
TRBV18	NA	NA	TRBJ1-1	TGTGCCAGCTCACTAAATGGAGGGGTAACTGAAGCTTTCTTT	CASSLNGGVTEAFF
TRBV6-5	NA	NA	TRBJ1-2	TGTGCCAGCAGTTACTCGGGCGGGGACGCTGGCTACACCTTC	CASSYSGGDAGYTF
TRBV27	NA	NA	TRBJ2-2	TGTGCCAGCAGCGAAAGAGGAGCCGCGAACACCGGGGAGCTGTTTTTT	CASSERGAANTGELFF
TRBV7-2	NA	NA	TRBJ1-2	TGTGCCAGCAGCTTAGATAGAGCCAACGGCTACACCTTC	CASSLDRANGYTF
TRBV7-3	once	TRBD2	TRBJ2-1	TGTGCCAGCAGCTTAACGACGGGAGGAAACAATGAGCAGTTCTTC	CASSLTTGGNNEQFF
TRBV29-1	NA	NA	TRBJ1-5	TGCAGCGTTGCTTCCGGTACACAGGGTAACCAGCCCCAGCATTTT	CSVASGTQGNQPQHF
TRBV2	NA	NA	TRBJ1-4	TGTGCCAGCAGTGAAGCGGGGGGGGAATATAATGAAAAACTGTTTTTT	CASSEAGGEYNEKLFF
TRBV12-3/TRBV12-4	NA	NA	TRBJ2-2	TGTGCCAGCAATTTTTGGGGCGCCGGGGAGCTGTTTTTT	CASNFWGAGELFF
TRBV7-9	NA	TRBD1	TRBJ2-2	TGTGCCAGCAGCGGGACAGGGGTTACCGGGGAGCTGTTTTTT	CASSGTGVTGELFF
TRBV4-3	once	NA	TRBJ1-2	TGCGCCAGCAGCCAAGACGCAGGGTACAACTATGGCTACACCTTC	CASSQDAGYNYGYTF
TRBV4-2	NA	NA	TRBJ1-6	TGTGCCAGCAGCCAAGCAGCGGGAGGGGTTTCACCCCTCCACTTT	CASSQAAGGVSPLHF